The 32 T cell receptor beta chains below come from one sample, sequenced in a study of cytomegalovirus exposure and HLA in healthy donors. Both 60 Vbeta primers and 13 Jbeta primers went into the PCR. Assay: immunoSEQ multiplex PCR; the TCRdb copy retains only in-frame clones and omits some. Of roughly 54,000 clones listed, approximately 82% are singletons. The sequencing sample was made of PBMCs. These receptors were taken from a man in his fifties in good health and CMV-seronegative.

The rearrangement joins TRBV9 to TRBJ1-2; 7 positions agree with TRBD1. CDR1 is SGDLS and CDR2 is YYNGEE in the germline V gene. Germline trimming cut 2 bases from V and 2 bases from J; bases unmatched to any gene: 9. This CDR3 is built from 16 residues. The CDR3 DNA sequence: TGTGCCAGCAGCGTCTCCCCTGCGGGACAGAACTATGGCTACACCTTC. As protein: CASSVSPAGQNYGYTF. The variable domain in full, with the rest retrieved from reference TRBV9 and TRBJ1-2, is DSGVTQTPKHLITATGQRVTLRCSPRSGDLSVYWYQQSLDQGLQFLIQYYNGEERAKGNILERFSAQQFPDLHSELNLSSLELGDSALYFCASSVSPAGQNYGYTFGSGTRLTVV.

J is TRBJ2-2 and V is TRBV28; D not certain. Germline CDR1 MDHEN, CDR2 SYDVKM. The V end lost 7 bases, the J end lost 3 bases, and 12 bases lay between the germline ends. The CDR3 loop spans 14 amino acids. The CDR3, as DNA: TGTGCCAGCAACCCCCTGCAGGACACCGGGGAGCTGTTTTTT. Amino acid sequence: CASNPLQDTGELFF. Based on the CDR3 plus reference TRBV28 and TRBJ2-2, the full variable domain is DVKVTQSSRYLVKRTGEKVFLECVQDMDHENMFWYRQDPGLGLRLIYFSYDVKMKEKGDIPEGYSVSREKKERFSLILESASTNQTSMYLCASNPLQDTGELFFGEGSRLTVL.

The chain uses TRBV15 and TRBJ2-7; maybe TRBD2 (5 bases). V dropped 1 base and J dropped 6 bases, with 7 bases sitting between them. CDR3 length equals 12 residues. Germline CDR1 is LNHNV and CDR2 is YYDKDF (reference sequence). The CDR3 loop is CATSRVGSEQYF. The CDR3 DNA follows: TGTGCCACCAGCAGAGTAGGGAGCGAGCAGTACTTC.

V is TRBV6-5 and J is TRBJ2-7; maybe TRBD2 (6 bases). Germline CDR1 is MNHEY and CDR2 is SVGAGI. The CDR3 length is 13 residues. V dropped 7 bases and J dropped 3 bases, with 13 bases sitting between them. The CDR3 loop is CASTRPGLYEQYF. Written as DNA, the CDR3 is TGTGCCAGCACCCGACCGGGACTCTACGAGCAGTACTTC.

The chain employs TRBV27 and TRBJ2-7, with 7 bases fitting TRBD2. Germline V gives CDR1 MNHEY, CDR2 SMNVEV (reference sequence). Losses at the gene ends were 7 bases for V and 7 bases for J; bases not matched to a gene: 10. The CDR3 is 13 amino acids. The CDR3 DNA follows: TGTGCCAGCACCTCAAGGCGAGCGGGGGAGCAGTACTTC. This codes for CASTSRRAGEQYF.

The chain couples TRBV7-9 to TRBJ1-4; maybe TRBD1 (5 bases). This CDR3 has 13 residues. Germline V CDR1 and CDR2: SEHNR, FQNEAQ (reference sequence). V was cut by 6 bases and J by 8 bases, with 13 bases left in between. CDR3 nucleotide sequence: TGTGCCAGCAGTCCGCAGGGAGGGGAAAAACTGTTTTTT. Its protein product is CASSPQGGEKLFF.

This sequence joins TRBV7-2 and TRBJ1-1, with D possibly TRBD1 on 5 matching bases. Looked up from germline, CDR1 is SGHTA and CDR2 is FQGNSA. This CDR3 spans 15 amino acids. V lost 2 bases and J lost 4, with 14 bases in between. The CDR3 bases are TGTGCCAGCAGCTTACGGCCTCAGGGTACCACTGAAGCTTTCTTT. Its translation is CASSLRPQGTTEAFF. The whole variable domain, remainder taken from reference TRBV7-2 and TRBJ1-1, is GAGVSQSPSNKVTEKGKDVELRCDPISGHTALYWYRQSLGQGLEFLIYFQGNSAPDKSGLPSDRFSAERTGGSVSTLTIQRTQQEDSAVYLCASSLRPQGTTEAFFGQGTRLTVV.

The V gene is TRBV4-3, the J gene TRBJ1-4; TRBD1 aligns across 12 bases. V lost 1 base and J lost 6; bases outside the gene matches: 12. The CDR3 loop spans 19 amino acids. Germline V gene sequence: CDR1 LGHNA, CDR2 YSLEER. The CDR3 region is CASSQVRGTGGISDEKLFF. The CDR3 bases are TGCGCCAGCAGCCAAGTACGGGGGACAGGGGGCATTTCGGATGAAAAACTGTTTTTT.

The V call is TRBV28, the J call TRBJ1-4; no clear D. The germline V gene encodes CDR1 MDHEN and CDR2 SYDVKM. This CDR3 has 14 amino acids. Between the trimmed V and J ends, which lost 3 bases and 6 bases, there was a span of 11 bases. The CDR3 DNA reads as TGTGCCAGCAGTTTGCGTAACAGTCATGAAAAACTGTTTTTT. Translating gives CASSLRNSHEKLFF.

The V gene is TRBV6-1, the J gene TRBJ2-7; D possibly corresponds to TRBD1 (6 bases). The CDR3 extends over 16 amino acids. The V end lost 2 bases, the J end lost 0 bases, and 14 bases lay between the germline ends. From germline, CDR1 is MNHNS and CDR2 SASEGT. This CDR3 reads CASSEFIQGSSYEQYF. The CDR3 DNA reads TGTGCCAGCAGTGAATTTATACAGGGCAGCTCCTACGAGCAGTACTTC.

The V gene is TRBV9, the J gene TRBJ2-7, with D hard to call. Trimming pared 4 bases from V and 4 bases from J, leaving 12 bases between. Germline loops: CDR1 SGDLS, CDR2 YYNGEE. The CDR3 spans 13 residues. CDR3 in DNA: TGTGCCAGCAGCCCCCACAGTCATTACGAGCAGTACTTC. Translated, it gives CASSPHSHYEQYF.

The CDR3 nucleotides are TGTGCCAGCAGTGAAGAGCGGACAGATACGCAGTATTTT. This translates into CASSEERTDTQYF. This rearrangement joins TRBV2 to TRBJ2-3; TRBD2 might be the D (5 bases). Looked up from germline, CDR1 is SNHLY and CDR2 is FYNNEI. V lost 1 base, J lost 3 bases, and 5 bases lay in between. There are 13 residues in the CDR3.

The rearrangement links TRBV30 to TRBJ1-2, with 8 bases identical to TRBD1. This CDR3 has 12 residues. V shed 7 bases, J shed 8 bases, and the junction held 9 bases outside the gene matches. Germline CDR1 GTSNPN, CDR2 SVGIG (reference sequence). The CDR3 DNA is TGTGCCTTAATCTCAGGGGGCGGGGGCTACACCTTC. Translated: CALISGGGGYTF.

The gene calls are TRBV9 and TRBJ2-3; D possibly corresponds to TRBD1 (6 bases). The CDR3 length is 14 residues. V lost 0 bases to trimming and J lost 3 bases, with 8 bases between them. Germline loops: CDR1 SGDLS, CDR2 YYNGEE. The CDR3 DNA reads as TGTGCCAGCAGCGTAGTCCAGGGGACAGATACGCAGTATTTT. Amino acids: CASSVVQGTDTQYF. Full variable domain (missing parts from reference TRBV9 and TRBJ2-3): DSGVTQTPKHLITATGQRVTLRCSPRSGDLSVYWYQQSLDQGLQFLIQYYNGEERAKGNILERFSAQQFPDLHSELNLSSLELGDSALYFCASSVVQGTDTQYFGPGTRLTVL.

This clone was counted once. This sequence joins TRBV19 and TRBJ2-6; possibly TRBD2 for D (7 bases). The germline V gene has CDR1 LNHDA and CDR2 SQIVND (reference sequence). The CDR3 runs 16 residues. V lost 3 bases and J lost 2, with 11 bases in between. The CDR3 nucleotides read TGTGCCAGTAGTATTAGGGGGGGCGCTGGGGCCAACGTCCTGACTTTC. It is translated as CASSIRGGAGANVLTF.

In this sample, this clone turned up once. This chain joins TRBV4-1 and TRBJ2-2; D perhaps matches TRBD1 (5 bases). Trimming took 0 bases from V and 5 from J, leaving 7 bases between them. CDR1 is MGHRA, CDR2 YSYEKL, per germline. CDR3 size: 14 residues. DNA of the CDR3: TGCGCCAGCAGCCAAGAGGACATGACCGGGGAGCTGTTTTTT. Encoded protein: CASSQEDMTGELFF.

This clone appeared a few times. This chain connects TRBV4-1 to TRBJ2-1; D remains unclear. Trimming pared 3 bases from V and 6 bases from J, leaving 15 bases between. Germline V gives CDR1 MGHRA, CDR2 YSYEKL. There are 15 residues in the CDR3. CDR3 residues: CASSHDAAGANEQFF. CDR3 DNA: TGCGCCAGCAGCCATGACGCAGCAGGTGCCAATGAGCAGTTCTTC.

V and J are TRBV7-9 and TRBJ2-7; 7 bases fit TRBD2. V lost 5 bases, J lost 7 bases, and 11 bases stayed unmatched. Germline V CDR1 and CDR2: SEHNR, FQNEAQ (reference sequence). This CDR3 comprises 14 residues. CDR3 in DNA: TGTGCCAGCAGCCAGACTAGCCTTATACGGGAGCAGTACTTC. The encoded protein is CASSQTSLIREQYF.

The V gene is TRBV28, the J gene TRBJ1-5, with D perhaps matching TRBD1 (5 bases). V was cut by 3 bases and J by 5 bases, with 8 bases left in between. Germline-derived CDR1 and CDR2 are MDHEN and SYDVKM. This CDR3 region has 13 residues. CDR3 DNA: TGTGCCAGCAGTTTTCCGGGGGATCAGCCCCAGCATTTT. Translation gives CASSFPGDQPQHF.

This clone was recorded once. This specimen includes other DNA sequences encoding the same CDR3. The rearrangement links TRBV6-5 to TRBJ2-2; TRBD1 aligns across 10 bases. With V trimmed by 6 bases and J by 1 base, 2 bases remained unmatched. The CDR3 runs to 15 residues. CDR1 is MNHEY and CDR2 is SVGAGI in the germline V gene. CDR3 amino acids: CASRRDRGNTGELFF. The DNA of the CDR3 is TGTGCCAGCAGAAGGGACAGGGGGAACACCGGGGAGCTGTTTTTT.

CDR3 in DNA: TGTGCCAGCAGCGACGGACAGTCCTATGGCTACACCTTC. It codes for CASSDGQSYGYTF. The chain employs TRBV7-9 and TRBJ1-2, with a weak D call TRBD1 (6 bases). V lost 5 bases, J lost 4 bases, and 11 bases lay in between. Germline V gives CDR1 SEHNR, CDR2 FQNEAQ (reference sequence). This CDR3 has 13 amino acids.

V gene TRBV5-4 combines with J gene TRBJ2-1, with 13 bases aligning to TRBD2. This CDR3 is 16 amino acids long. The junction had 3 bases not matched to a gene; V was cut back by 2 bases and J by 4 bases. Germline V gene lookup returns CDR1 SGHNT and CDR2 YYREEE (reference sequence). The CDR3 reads CASSLWTSGRYNEQFF. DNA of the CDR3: TGTGCCAGCAGCTTATGGACTAGCGGGAGATACAATGAGCAGTTCTTC.

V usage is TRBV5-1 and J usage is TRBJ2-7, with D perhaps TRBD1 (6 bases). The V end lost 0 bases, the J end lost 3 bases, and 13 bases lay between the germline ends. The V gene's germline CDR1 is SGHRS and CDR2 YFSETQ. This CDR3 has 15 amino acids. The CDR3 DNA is TGCGCCAGCAGCTTGGAGTTGGGACAAATCTACGAGCAGTACTTC. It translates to CASSLELGQIYEQYF.

The CDR3 loop is CASSLALDRSYSPLHF. CDR3 coding DNA: TGCGCCAGCAGCTTGGCCTTGGACAGGAGTTATTCACCCCTCCACTTT. The chain recombines TRBV5-1 with TRBJ1-6, with 7 nucleotides matching TRBD1. The CDR3 spans 16 residues. Germline V lookup: CDR1 SGHRS, CDR2 YFSETQ. With V trimmed by 0 bases and J by 8 bases, 8 bases remained unmatched.

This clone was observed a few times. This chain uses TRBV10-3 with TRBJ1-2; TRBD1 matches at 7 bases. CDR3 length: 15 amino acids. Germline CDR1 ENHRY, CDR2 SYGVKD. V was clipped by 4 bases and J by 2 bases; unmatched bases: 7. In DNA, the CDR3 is TGTGCCATCAGTGGAACCGGACAGGAAAACTATGGCTACACCTTC. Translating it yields CAISGTGQENYGYTF.

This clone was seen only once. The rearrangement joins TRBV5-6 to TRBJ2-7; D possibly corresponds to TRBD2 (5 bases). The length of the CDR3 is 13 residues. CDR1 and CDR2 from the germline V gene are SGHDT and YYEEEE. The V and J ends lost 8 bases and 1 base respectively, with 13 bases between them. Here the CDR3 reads CASSMLASYEQYF. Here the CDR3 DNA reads TGTGCCAGTAGCATGCTAGCATCCTACGAGCAGTACTTC.

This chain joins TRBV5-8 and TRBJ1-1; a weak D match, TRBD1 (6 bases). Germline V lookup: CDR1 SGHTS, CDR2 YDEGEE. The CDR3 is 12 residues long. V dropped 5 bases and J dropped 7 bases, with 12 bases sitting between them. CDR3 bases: TGTGCCAGCAGGATGGGGACACTTGAAGCTTTCTTT. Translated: CASRMGTLEAFF. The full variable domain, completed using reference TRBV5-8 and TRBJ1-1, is EAGVTQSPTHLIKTRGQQATLRCSPISGHTSVYWYQQALGLGLQFLLWYDEGEERNRGNFPPRFSGRQFPNYSSELNVNALELEDSALYLCASRMGTLEAFFGQGTRLTVV.

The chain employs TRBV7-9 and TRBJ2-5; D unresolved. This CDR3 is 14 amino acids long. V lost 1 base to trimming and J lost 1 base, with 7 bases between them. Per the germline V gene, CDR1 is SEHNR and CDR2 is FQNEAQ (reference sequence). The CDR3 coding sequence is TGTGCCAGCAGCTTAGGTCACACCCAAGAGACCCAGTACTTC. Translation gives CASSLGHTQETQYF.

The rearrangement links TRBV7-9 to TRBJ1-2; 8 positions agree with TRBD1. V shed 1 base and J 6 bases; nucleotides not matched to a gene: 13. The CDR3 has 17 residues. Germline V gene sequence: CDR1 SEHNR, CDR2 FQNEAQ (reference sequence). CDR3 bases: TGTGCCAGCAGCTTAGGTATTATGGGACAGGAAAGGCATGGCTACACCTTC. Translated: CASSLGIMGQERHGYTF.

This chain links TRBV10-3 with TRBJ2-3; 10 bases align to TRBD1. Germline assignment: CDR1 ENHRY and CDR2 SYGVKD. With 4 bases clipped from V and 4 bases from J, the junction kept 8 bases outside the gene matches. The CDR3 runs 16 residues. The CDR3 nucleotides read TGTGCCATCAGTGCACCCGGGACAGGGGTAGCAGATACGCAGTATTTT. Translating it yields CAISAPGTGVADTQYF.

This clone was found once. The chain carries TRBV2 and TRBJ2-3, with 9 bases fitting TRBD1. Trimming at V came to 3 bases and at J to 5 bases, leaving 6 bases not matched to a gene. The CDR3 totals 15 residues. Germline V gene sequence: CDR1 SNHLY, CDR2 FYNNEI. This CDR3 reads CASSERQGGKDTQYF. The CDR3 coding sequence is TGTGCCAGCAGTGAGAGACAGGGGGGTAAAGATACGCAGTATTTT.

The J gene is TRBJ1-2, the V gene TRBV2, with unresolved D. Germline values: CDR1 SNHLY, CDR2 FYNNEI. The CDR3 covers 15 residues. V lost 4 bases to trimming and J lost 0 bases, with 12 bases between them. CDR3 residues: CASSGQQLANYGYTF. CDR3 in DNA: TGTGCCAGCAGTGGGCAGCAACTAGCTAACTATGGCTACACCTTC. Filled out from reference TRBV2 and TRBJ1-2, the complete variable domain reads EPEVTQTPSHQVTQMGQEVILRCVPISNHLYFYWYRQILGQKVEFLVSFYNNEISEKSEIFDDQFSVERPDGSNFTLKIRSTKLEDSAMYFCASSGQQLANYGYTFGSGTRLTVV.